This T cell receptor (beta chain) was obtained from a study of blood T cell repertoires in COVID-19. On the study more broadly: The United States, Italy and Spain supplied acute and convalescent COVID-19 samples.

V dropped 7 bases and J dropped 7; count of bases not matched to a gene: 5. From germline, CDR1 is GTSNPN and CDR2 SVGIG (reference sequence). This CDR3 is built from 12 residues. Original processing notes: Amplification of reference gene primers was used by the study to estimate nucleated cell counts. This table comes from immunoSEQ multiplex PCR, and its TCRdb copy is limited to in-frame clones, with some not included. V, J and clone size are those of that table, while D and trimming were read from the DNA. Of under 60,000 clones listed, around nine tenths are singletons. The sequence was collected from a human donor in a cohort sampled during active COVID-19. The V call is TRBV30, the J call TRBJ1-4; 8 bases line up with TRBD1. Sequencing was carried out using peripheral blood. CDR3 nucleotide sequence: TGTGCCTTTGGACAGGGTAGTGAAAAACTGTTTTTT. It translates to CAFGQGSEKLFF.